This TCR beta chain was recorded in a study of cytomegalovirus exposure and HLA in healthy donors (dated by TCRdb to about 2017). Regarding the research as a whole: An earlier analysis of some 550 of the donors reported about 250 Gb of sequence data and 117 million unique TCR beta sequences from 190 million or so T cells. Every repertoire in the discovery cohort had been generated on one and the same sequencing platform. Genome-wide SNP genotypes for about 65% of the roughly 700 donors were used in a later genetic analysis, which treated that subset as a discovery cohort. In the later analysis, no new phenotypic data were used to find candidate immune exposures; instead, reliance was placed on TCR beta sequences and their occurrence across donors. Among 398 genotyped donors of the cohort, an average of roughly 230,000 unique TCR beta nucleotide sequences was sequenced per donor, of which 15% to 20% were non-productive. Typing coverage differed by locus: A, B, C, DRB1 and DQB1 were typed in roughly 629-630 donors, DQA1 in 500 to 550, DPA1 in 600 to 610, and DPB1 in 400 to 480. The genetic ancestry cluster associated with self-reported Caucasian donors included 81% of the roughly 400 genotyped donors. Five DR-DQ haplotypes were treated as single units for association and clustering because of strong linkage in the cohort. To decide whether each TCR beta V gene segment behaved as functional or pseudogenic, an earlier analysis of some 540 of the donors relied on high-throughput TCR beta sequencing. A separate validation cohort of 100 to 150 different subjects was used in addition to the approximately 700-subject first cohort. Donor age, sex, ethnicity and CMV serostatus were compiled together with the repertoire data. The aim of the study was to test whether cataloging public T cell receptors could identify signatures of past pathogen exposure. To predict cytomegalovirus infection status, the study brought together high-throughput TCR immunosequencing, statistical association of individual TCRs with disease status, and machine learning. Using immunosequencing, the study profiled T cell repertoires from approximately 700 subjects and related those repertoires to cytomegalovirus serostatus. To study patterns of TCR occurrence, a later analysis re-analyzed previously published TCR beta repertoires from 666 donors and added high-resolution HLA genotyping. An early release that covered about 640 HLA-typed donors contained about 300 gigabases of sequencing data and around 85 million unique TCR sequences. HLA typing covered class I and class II loci at four-digit resolution. Broader findings and caveats from the paper: For the cohort, immune exposure information was limited to CMV serostatus. In this cohort, only TCR beta chains were sequenced, and detectable features were limited by the absence of alpha or paired-chain data. Because some donors lacked HLA typing at each locus, the association tests relied only on the typed subset. Sequencing depth was assumed to be roughly uniform across donors in the presence/absence analyses, though that assumption may not hold. A further reported finding was that TCR beta sequences accurately predicted the HLA-A and HLA-B alleles for most subjects in the first cohort. Broadly in line with IMGT annotations, most TCR beta V segments showed up in productive rearrangements about 87% or about 30% of the time in an earlier analysis of several hundred of the donors. A later analysis found that most CMV-associated TCR beta chains appeared HLA-restricted, with HLA associations seemingly driven largely by CMV exposure. In a later analysis, around 17,000 TCR beta sequences were associated with specific HLA alleles at a false discovery rate of 0.05. The study gave a list of roughly 150 TCR beta chains associated with cytomegalovirus. According to a later analysis, TCR association rates differed among HLA loci, with DRB1 alleles showing the most associated TCRs and HLA-C alleles showing the fewest. Several of the top co-occurrence clusters appeared to be linked to parvovirus B19, influenza, CMV and Epstein-Barr virus, according to a later analysis. While some public TCRs were present in many individuals, most TCR sequences turned up only very rarely across donors. The authors suggested that the approach could potentially be generalized to other disease states and immunological phenotypes. When HLA alleles, especially DR and DQ, strongly co-occurred, attributing TCR associations to individual alleles was difficult. A group of highly shared sequence variants was considered likely to be a technical artifact of the sequencing pipeline. A later genetic analysis reported fewer N-insertions in productive TCRs among donors in an Asian-associated ancestry cluster than the roughly 700-donor mean. A later analysis found that HLA-associated TCR beta chains were more clonally expanded and had lower generation probabilities than equally common non-associated chains. Correlated functional status among segregating V segments might be attributable to linkage disequilibrium, but an unknown experimental factor could not be ruled out. Over 15 rarely observed V segments, including chromosome 9 orphons, were excluded from the earlier analysis of some 590 of the donors because counts were too low. The classifier was reported to diagnose cytomegalovirus status with high specificity and sensitivity in both the original cohort and the validation cohort. V-gene and J-gene trimming of TCR beta chains was associated with a missense DCLRE1C variant in a later genetic analysis, and the association was replicated in an independent cohort. A few of the identified cytomegalovirus-associated TCR beta chains were confirmed in vitro to be specific for cytomegalovirus antigens.

This clone was counted only a few times. Its antigen is unknown. No base quality values were provided; no much bigger clone lies one nucleotide off. Receptors were amplified or captured by the immunoSEQ multiplex PCR assay. For the multiplex PCR, a mixture combining 60 forward primers for TCR Vbeta segments and 13 reverse primers for TCR Jbeta segments was used. Amplification of the CDR3 region of rearranged TCR beta genes was performed with a multiplex PCR assay on genomic DNA. The Illumina HiSeq System was used to sequence the amplified TCR beta libraries as 87-base-pair reads. On the study's bioinformatics: A later analysis tallied around 80 million unique TCR beta chains across the 666 repertoires, and around 12 million of those chains were shared by two or more donors. To remove PCR and sequencing errors, raw reads were error-corrected and collapsed into unique sequences using a nearest-neighbor algorithm that merged closely related sequences. Alignment of CDR3 sequences to IMGT reference sequences was used to assign V, D and J gene segments. For a sequence to be retained, at least a six-nucleotide match to both a V gene segment and a J gene segment was required. A rearrangement counted as productive if the CDR3 had no stop codons and remained in frame with V and J, and every other rearrangement counted as non-productive. CDR3 was defined by IMGT convention, running from the second conserved V-encoded cysteine to the conserved J-encoded phenylalanine. In an earlier analysis of roughly 610 of the donors, sequences lacking an unambiguous match to a single V gene segment were excluded. In an earlier analysis of a few hundred of the donors, a V segment was called functional when productive rearrangements were above 56.7%, and segregating when the standard deviation between donors exceeded 5%. A statistical classification framework was built for diagnosing cytomegalovirus status from the catalog of TCR beta chain sequences. In a later analysis, V and J genes were assigned by comparing TCR nucleotide sequences against IMGT/GENE-DB human TR gene sequences. Using the TCRdist pipeline, a later analysis assigned CDR3 sequences along with most-parsimonious VDJ recombination scenarios. In a later analysis, each TCR beta chain was defined by its CDR3 amino acid sequence together with its V-gene family, and reads without a unique V-gene family were excluded. In a later analysis, fewer than 650 highly shared, low-generation-probability nucleotide sequences were removed to address suspected cross-contamination and a sequencing artifact. In a later analysis, a clonal expansion index was calculated for each public chain from normalized within-repertoire ranks of inferred template counts. Generation probabilities in a later analysis came from a VDJ recombination model fitted to out-of-frame rearrangements, and those results were checked against IGoR. In a later analysis, TCR-TCR, TCR-HLA and TCR-CMV co-occurrence was scored with hypergeometric tests, and a repertoire-size bias correction was applied to TCR pairs. A later analysis estimated false discovery rates by permuting HLA or CMV assignments 20 times. A later analysis grouped co-occurring TCRs with DBSCAN, adding TCRdist sequence similarity when clustering within HLA-allele-positive subsets. Repertoires with fewer than 30,000 or more than 120,000 public chains, plus five repertoires with anomalous nucleotide sharing, were excluded from co-occurrence clustering. Imported from immuneACCESS, the table was reduced by TCRdb to in-frame sequences with V and J called. These copies leave out some clones; in studies compared against another copy, an unresolved V gene accounts for under half, and the cause of the remainder is not known. From that table come the V and J calls and clone size; the DNA was used to work out D and trimming. Within this sample are some 100,000 clones, with about 80% of them counted one time only. Clones ranked in the top ten supply 7.7% of the sample.

The cohort comprised fewer than 700 healthy bone marrow donors. At the time of sampling, every cohort member was nominally healthy, though immune exposures that went unrecorded were likely present. The donor was CMV seropositive and belonged to the group of 250 to 350 seropositive cohort members. Each donor provided a peripheral blood sample, and peripheral blood mononuclear cells were used for TCR beta sequencing. Genomic DNA extraction from the blood cell samples was performed with the Qiagen DNeasy Blood Extraction Kit. The source of this sequence is a woman between 50 and 59 years old in good health and CMV-seropositive. Input material: PBMCs.

The bases are TGTGCCAGCAGCTTCGGTGGAAACACCATATATTTT. This encodes CASSFGGNTIYF. The rearranged segments are TRBV7-6 and TRBJ1-3; the D gene cannot be resolved reliably. Trimming removed 3 bases from V and 3 bases from J, leaving 3 bases between the germline ends. There are 12 amino acids in the CDR3, from cysteine to phenylalanine inclusive. Solely the CDR3 DNA is kept, with 36 bases framed from the first base. CDR1 and CDR2, looked up from the germline V gene, are SGHVS and FNYEAQ.